The rows below give T cell receptor beta chains drawn from one sample of a study of glioma-infiltrating T cells after dendritic cell vaccination. The protocol was immunoSEQ multiplex PCR, while the TCRdb copy is restricted to in-frame clones and leaves out a portion. The table lists tens of thousands of clones, 85% of them singletons. This specimen was blood, taken after dendritic cell vaccination. All receptors derive from a human donor with glioblastoma. Each CDR3 is given with its conserved first and last residue. A D gene is named only where the DNA matches it firmly. Clone size is not always given. Where it is, it says once, few, many or a class for expanded clones.

TRBJ2-7 TRBV5-1 TRBD2 14 once CASSLLANSYEQYF TGCGCCAGCAGCTTACTAGCGAACTCCTACGAGCAGTACTTC
TRBJ2-7 TRBV4-2 . 15 . CASSQGPQAGYEQYF TGTGCCAGCAGCCAAGGGCCCCAGGCCGGCTACGAGCAGTACTTC
TRBJ2-7 TRBV7-9 TRBD2 16 . CASSFLRGSLAGEQYF TGTGCCAGCAGCTTCTTGCGTGGCAGTCTAGCGGGAGAGCAGTACTTC
TRBJ2-3 TRBV29-1 TRBD2 16 . CSVEGGWEGVWDTQYF TGCAGCGTTGAAGGAGGGTGGGAGGGAGTTTGGGATACGCAGTATTTT
TRBJ2-5 TRBV5-4 TRBD2 15 . CASSKLAGRQETQYF TGTGCCAGCAGCAAACTAGCGGGAAGACAAGAGACCCAGTACTTC
TRBJ2-3 TRBV30 . 15 . CAWSSTGHPTDTQYF TGTGCCTGGAGCTCGACAGGCCACCCCACAGATACGCAGTATTTT
TRBJ2-7 TRBV28 . 14 . CASSGNRETYEQYF TGTGCCAGCAGTGGGAACAGGGAAACCTACGAGCAGTACTTC
TRBJ2-3 TRBV6-6 TRBD1 16 . CASSTTTGVIRDTQYF TGTGCCAGCAGTACAACGACAGGGGTCATCCGGGATACGCAGTATTTT
TRBJ2-1 TRBV5-1 TRBD2 16 . CASSLGAGGFLNEQFF TGCGCCAGCAGCTTGGGGGCGGGGGGCTTCCTCAATGAGCAGTTCTTC
TRBJ2-5 TRBV6-5 TRBD1 15 . CASSSQGAPGETQYF TGTGCCAGCAGTTCACAGGGGGCGCCTGGGGAGACCCAGTACTTC
TRBJ2-7 TRBV7-2 TRBD1 15 . CASSLGTGTSYEQYF TGTGCCAGCAGCTTAGGGACAGGGACCTCCTACGAGCAGTACTTC
TRBJ2-1 TRBV5-4 . 15 . CASSPGMGAYNEQFF TGTGCCAGCAGCCCGGGAATGGGGGCTTACAATGAGCAGTTCTTC
TRBJ1-1 TRBV20-1 . 8 . CSAPRAFF TGCAGTGCCCCCAGAGCTTTCTTT
TRBJ1-1 TRBV9 . 14 . CASSVQGSSTEAFF TGTGCCAGCAGCGTACAGGGGTCGAGCACTGAAGCTTTCTTT
TRBJ2-7 TRBV6-5 . 13 . CASSYNGPYEQYF TGTGCCAGCAGTTACAACGGTCCCTACGAGCAGTACTTC
TRBJ1-4 TRBV2 . 16 . CASRGNRDLTNEKLFF TGTGCCAGCAGGGGTAACAGGGACCTCACTAATGAAAAACTGTTTTTT
TRBJ2-5 TRBV5-6 TRBD1 16 . CASSLLDRNIQETQYF TGTGCCAGCAGCTTGTTGGACAGGAATATCCAAGAGACCCAGTACTTC